This T cell receptor (beta chain) was profiled in a study of OX40 agonist ivuxolimab in advanced cancers. On the study more broadly: Every 2 weeks, patients received ivuxolimab intravenously, dosed at 0.01 to 10 mg/kg. Hepatocellular carcinoma, melanoma, renal cell or head and neck cancer occurred in dose-escalation patients.

Assay used: immunoSEQ multiplex PCR; TCRdb lists only in-frame clones, some missing. The table lists about 73,000 clones, over 75% of them singletons. The CDR3 length is 12 residues. The investigators sampled blood at baseline, at cycle 4 day 1, and at cycle 7 day 1. This sample comprised CD4+ or CD8+ T cells sorted from blood, obtained in a trial of the OX40 agonist ivuxolimab. J is TRBJ2-7 and V is TRBV21-1; TRBD2, the table's D call, lacks a check against the DNA. TRBV21-1 counts as a pseudogene. This clonotype was obtained from an adult with an advanced solid tumor such as melanoma, head and neck, liver or kidney cancer. The CDR3 DNA is TGTGCCAGCAGCAAAGGTACTAGCGGGAATAAATTC. It specifies CASSKGTSGNKF.